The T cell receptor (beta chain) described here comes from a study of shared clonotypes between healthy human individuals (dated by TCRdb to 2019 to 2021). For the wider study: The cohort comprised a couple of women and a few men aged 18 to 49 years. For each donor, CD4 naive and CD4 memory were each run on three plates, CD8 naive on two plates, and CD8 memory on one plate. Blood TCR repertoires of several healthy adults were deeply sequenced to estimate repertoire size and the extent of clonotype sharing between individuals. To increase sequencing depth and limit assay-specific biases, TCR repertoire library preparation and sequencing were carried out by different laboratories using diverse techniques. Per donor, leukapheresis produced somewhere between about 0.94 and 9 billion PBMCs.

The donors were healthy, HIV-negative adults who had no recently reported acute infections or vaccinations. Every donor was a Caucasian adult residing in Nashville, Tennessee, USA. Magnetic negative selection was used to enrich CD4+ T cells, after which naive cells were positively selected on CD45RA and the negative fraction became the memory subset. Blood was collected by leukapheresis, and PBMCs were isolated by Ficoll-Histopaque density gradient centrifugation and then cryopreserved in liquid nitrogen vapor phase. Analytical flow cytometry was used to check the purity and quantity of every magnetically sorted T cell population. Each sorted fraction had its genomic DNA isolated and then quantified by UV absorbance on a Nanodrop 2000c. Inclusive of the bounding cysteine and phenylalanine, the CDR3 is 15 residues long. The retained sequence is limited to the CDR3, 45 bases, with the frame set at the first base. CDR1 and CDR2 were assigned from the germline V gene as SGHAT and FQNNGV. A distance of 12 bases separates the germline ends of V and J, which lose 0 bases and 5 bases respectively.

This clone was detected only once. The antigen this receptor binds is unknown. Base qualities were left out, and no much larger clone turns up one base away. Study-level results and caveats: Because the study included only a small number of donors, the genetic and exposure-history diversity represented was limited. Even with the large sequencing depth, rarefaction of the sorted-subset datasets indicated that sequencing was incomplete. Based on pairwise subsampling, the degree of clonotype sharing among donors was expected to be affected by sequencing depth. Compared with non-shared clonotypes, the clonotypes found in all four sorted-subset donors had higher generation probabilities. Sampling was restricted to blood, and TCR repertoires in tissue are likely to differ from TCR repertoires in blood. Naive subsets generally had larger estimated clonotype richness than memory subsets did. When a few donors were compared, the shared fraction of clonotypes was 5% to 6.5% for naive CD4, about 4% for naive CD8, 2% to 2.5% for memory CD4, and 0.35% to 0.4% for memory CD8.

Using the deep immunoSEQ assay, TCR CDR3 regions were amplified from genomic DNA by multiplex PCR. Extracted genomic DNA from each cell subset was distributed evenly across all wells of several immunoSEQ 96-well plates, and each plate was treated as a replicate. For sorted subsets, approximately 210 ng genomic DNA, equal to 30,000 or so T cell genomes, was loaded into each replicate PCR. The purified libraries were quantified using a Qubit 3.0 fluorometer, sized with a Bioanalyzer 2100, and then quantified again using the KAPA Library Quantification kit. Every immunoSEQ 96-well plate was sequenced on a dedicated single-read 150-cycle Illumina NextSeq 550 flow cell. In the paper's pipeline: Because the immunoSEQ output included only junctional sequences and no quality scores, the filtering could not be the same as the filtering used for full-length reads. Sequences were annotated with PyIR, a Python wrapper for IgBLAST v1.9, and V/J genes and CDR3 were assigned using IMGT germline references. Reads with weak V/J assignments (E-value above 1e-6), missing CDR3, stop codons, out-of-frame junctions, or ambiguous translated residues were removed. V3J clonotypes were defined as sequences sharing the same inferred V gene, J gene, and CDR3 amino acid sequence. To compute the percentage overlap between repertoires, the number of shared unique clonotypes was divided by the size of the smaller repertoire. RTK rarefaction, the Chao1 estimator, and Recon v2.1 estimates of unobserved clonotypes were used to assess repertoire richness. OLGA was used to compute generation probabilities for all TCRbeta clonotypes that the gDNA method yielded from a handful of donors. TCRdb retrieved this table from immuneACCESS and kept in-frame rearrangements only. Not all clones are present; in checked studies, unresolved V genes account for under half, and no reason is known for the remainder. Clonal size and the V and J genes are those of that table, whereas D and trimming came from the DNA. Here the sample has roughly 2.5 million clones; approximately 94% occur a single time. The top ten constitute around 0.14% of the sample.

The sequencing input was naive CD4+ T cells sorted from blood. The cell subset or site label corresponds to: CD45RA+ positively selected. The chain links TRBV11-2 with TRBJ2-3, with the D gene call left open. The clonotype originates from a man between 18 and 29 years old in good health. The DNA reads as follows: TGTGCCAGCAGCTTAGATGGATACGCTGGAGATACGCAGTATTTT. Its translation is CASSLDGYAGDTQYF.